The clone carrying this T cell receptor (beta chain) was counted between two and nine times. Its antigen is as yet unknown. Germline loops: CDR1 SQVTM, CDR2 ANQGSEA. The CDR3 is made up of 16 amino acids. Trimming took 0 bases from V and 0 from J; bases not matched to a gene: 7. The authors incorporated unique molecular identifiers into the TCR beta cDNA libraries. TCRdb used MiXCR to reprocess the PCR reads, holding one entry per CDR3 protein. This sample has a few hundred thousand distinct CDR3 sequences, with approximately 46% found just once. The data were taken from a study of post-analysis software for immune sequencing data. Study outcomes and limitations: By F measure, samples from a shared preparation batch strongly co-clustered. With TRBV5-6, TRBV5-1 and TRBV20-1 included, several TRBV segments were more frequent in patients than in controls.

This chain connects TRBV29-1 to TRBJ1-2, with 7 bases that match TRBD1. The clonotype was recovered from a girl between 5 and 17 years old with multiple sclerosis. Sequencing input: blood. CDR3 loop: CSVEDDRDTSNYGYTF. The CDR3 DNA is TGCAGCGTTGAAGACGACAGGGACACCTCTAACTATGGCTACACCTTC. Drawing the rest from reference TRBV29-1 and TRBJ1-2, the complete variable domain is SAVISQKPSRDICQRGTSLTIQCQVDSQVTMMFWYRQQPGQSLTLIATANQGSEATYESGFVIDKFPISRPNLTFSTLTVSNMSPEDSSIYLCSVEDDRDTSNYGYTFGSGTRLTVV.